This TCR beta chain emerged from a study of T-cell memory formation after mild COVID-19. This CDR3 is built from 16 residues. Germline-derived CDR1 and CDR2 are MDHEN and SYDVKM. J lost 3 bases, V lost 6 bases, and 10 bases had no gene match. TCRdb processed the 5' RACE reads anew with MiXCR; each CDR3 protein has one entry. Here the sample spans about 49,000 distinct CDR3 sequences, over 6.5% being singletons. Study conclusions and caveats: Clones that contracted from day 15 to 85 had balanced CD4/CD8; later expanders were CD4+ biased.

This clonotype was found a few times. As yet, its antigen is unknown. This chain joins TRBV28 and TRBJ2-3; 9 bases map to TRBD2. Sequenced: PBMCs or a T cell subset sorted from them (not recorded which). This TCR was sampled from a man aged 18 to 29 who had mild COVID-19 (a few samples of this study predate the infection). Cell type and time point are not known. CDR3 residues: CASRGGGGAGTDTQYF. CDR3 sequence (DNA): TGTGCCAGCAGAGGGGGCGGGGGGGCCGGTACAGATACGCAGTATTTT.